This record concerns one T cell receptor gamma chain sequence. The sample holds a few counts of this clone. The antigen it binds to is not known. Base qualities are not at hand, and no much larger clone is one base apart. Inclusive of the bounding cysteine and phenylalanine, the CDR3 is 13 residues long. Here the CDR3 DNA is all that survives: 39 bases in frame from base 1. After removal of 5 bases from V and 0 bases from J, the junction retains 4 bases not matched to a gene. Based on the germline V gene, the CDR1 and CDR2 sequences are VENAVY and YDSYNSRV. This entry is derived from a study of human gamma delta and Vdelta1 T cells (dated by TCRdb to 2017 to 2018). Study-wide context: Delta One T cells, Vd1+ gamma-delta T cells, were investigated in the study as cytotoxic effectors against acute myeloid leukemia. The research as a whole found: According to the report, Delta One T cells were polyclonal and showed broad cytotoxic targeting of acute myeloid leukemia.

Library method: PCR. TCRdb lists the instrument as Illumina MiSeq. TCRdb called clones from the public reads with CATT, and repeated DNA sequences were later combined into one row. The sample table holds approximately 8,400 gamma-chain clones, of which around 42% were seen once. Of the sample, roughly 2.7% falls within the top ten clones. The sample taken for sequencing was Vdelta1 gamma-delta T cells from blood grown in culture (DOT cells). Read against the paper, the sample's cell subset or site label means: Delta One T cells, in vitro expanded/differentiated Vd1+ gamma-delta T cells. The receptor was isolated from a human donor in good health. The rearrangement joined TRGV8 to TRGJ1 or TRGJ2. The encoded CDR3 is CATWGSNYYKKLF. The DNA reads as follows: TGTGCCACCTGGGGCTCGAATTATTATAAGAAACTCTTT.